The T cell receptor beta chain under discussion was sequenced for a study of cytomegalovirus exposure and HLA in healthy donors. Study-wide context: Roughly 92 million unique TCRs, all from HLA-typed donors, were included in an early release of the data.

The junction had 2 bases not matched to a gene; V was cut back by 6 bases and J by 5 bases. CDR1 and CDR2 from the germline V gene are MDHEN and SYDVKM. This CDR3 spans 13 amino acids. Notes on the study in general: The authors later found HLA-associated TCR beta chains more clonally expanded than equally common others. The majority of CMV-associated TCR beta chains were reported as apparently HLA-restricted in a later analysis. In a later analysis, parvovirus B19, influenza, CMV and Epstein-Barr virus appeared linked to several top co-occurrence clusters.

This clone was detected once. What it recognizes is unknown. PCR used 60 Vbeta primers and 13 Jbeta primers. Sequencing used immunoSEQ multiplex PCR; TCRdb keeps in-frame clones, though not all of them. The table lists approximately 120,000 clones, about four fifths of them singletons, with about 3.4% in the top ten. The rearrangement joins TRBV28 to TRBJ2-1, with 9 bases that match TRBD1. The source of this sequence is a man aged 30 to 39 in good health and CMV-seronegative. Source material: PBMCs. CDR3 sequence (DNA): TGTGCCAGCAGAGACAGGGGGGACAATGAGCAGTTCTTC. Translation gives CASRDRGDNEQFF.